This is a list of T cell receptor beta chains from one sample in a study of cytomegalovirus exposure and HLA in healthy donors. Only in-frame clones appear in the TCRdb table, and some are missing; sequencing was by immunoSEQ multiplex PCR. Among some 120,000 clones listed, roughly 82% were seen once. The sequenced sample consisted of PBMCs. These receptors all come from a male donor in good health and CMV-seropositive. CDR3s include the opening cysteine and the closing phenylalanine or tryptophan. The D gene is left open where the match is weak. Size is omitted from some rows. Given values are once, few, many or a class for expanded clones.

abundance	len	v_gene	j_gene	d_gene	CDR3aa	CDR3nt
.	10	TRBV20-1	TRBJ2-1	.	CSAISNEQFF	TGCAGTGCTATTTCAAATGAGCAGTTCTTC
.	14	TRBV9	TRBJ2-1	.	CASSGHRDTGEQFF	TGTGCCAGCAGCGGGCACCGGGACACCGGGGAGCAGTTCTTC
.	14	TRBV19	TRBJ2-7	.	CASSTGFESYEQYF	TGTGCCAGTAGTACAGGGTTTGAGTCCTACGAGCAGTACTTC
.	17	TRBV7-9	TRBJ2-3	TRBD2	CASSPLGAGTSTDTQYF	TGTGCCAGCAGCCCCCTCGGAGCGGGAACCTCAACAGATACGCAGTATTTT
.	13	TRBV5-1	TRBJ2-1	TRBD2	CASGLAGGNEQFF	TGCGCCAGTGGGCTAGCGGGGGGGAATGAGCAGTTCTTC
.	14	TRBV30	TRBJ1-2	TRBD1	CAWSAGQGAYGYTF	TGTGCCTGGAGTGCGGGACAGGGGGCTTATGGCTACACCTTC
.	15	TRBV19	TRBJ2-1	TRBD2	CASSFSGRGYNEQFF	TGTGCCAGTAGTTTTAGCGGGAGGGGCTACAATGAGCAGTTCTTC
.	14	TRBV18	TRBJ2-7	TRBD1	CASSKGGSHYEQYF	TGTGCCAGCTCTAAAGGGGGCAGCCATTACGAGCAGTACTTC
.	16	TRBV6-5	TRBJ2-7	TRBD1	CASSYLYGTGSYEQYF	TGTGCCAGCAGTTACCTCTATGGGACAGGGTCCTACGAGCAGTACTTC
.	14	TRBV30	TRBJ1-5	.	CAWRGVGGNQPQHF	TGTGCCTGGAGAGGGGTGGGGGGGAATCAGCCCCAGCATTTT
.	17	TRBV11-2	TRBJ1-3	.	CASSLYLGGGLGNTIYF	TGTGCCAGCAGCTTATATTTAGGTGGGGGACTTGGAAACACCATATATTTT
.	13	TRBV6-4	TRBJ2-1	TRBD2	CASSRLAGIEQFF	TGTGCCAGCAGTAGGTTAGCGGGGATTGAGCAGTTCTTC
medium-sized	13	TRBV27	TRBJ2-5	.	CASSERWQETQYF	TGTGCCAGCAGTGAGCGCTGGCAAGAGACCCAGTACTTC
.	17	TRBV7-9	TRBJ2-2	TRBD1	CSSSHRAGTGQLGELFF	TGTTCCAGCAGCCACAGGGCGGGGACAGGACAGCTCGGGGAGCTGTTTTTT
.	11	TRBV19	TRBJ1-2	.	CATWGGEGYTF	TGTGCCACCTGGGGAGGTGAAGGCTACACCTTC
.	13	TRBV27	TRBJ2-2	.	CASSEVGAGELFF	TGTGCCAGCAGTGAGGTGGGGGCGGGGGAGCTGTTTTTT
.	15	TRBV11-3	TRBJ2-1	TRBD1	CASSSTGGLNNEQFF	TGTGCCAGCAGTTCGACAGGGGGCCTTAACAATGAGCAGTTCTTC
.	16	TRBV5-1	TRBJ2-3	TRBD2	CASQDGRAGRTDTQYF	TGCGCCAGCCAAGACGGGAGGGCCGGTAGGACAGATACGCAGTATTTT
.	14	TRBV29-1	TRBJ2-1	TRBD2	CSVDSGRAGYEQFF	TGCAGCGTTGACAGCGGGAGGGCGGGGTATGAGCAGTTCTTC
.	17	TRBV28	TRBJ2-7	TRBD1	CASSSPLQGAYSYEQYF	TGTGCCAGCAGTTCACCCTTACAGGGGGCCTACTCCTACGAGCAGTACTTC
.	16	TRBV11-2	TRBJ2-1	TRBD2	CASSPTRLSGSDEQFF	TGTGCCAGCAGCCCCACACGACTAAGCGGGAGCGATGAGCAGTTCTTC
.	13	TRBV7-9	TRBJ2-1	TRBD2	CASTAPGGNEQFF	TGTGCCAGCACCGCTCCGGGAGGAAATGAGCAGTTCTTC